The 16 T cell receptor beta chains given below trace back to one sample, sequenced in a study of blood T cell repertoires in COVID-19 (TCRdb year 2020). The library came from the immunoSEQ multiplex PCR assay. TCRdb obtained this table from immuneACCESS and retained in-frame rearrangements with V and J assigned. These tables miss some clones; where compared with another copy, unresolved V genes account for less than half of the shortfall, and the remainder is unexplained. The sample contains 170,000 or so clones, 80% of them found a single time. The ten largest clonotypes hold 6% to 7.5% of the sample. Sequenced input: peripheral blood. The receptors derive from a man between 65 and 79 years old with active or convalescent COVID-19.

This chain links TRBV6-5 with TRBJ2-7; possibly TRBD1 for D (6 bases). Germline assignment: CDR1 MNHEY and CDR2 SVGAGI. V was trimmed by 2 bases and J by 4 bases, leaving 9 bases between them. The CDR3 loop spans 13 amino acids. CDR3 coding DNA: TGTGCCAGCAGTTACGGGACACCTTACGAGCAGTACTTC. Translated: CASSYGTPYEQYF.

Turning to this clone: In the same sample, other DNA sequences code for this CDR3. The rearrangement uses TRBV11-2 and TRBJ1-1; 9 bases are a match to TRBD1. This CDR3 has 12 amino acids. Germline-derived CDR1 and CDR2 are SGHAT and FQNNGV. Trimming cost V 3 bases and J 8 bases; bases outside gene matches: 1. DNA of the CDR3: TGTGCCAGCAGCTTGGGACAGGGAGAAGCTTTCTTT. It codes for CASSLGQGEAFF.

This chain connects TRBV5-1 to TRBJ1-4; the match to TRBD1 covers 7 bases. The CDR3 length is 16 residues. V was pared by 4 bases and J by 4 bases, with 10 bases of the junction left unmatched. Germline values: CDR1 SGHRS, CDR2 YFSETQ. CDR3 DNA: TGCGCCAGCAGCGTGGAGGGGGCGGGAGGTAATGAAAAACTGTTTTTT. Translation gives CASSVEGAGGNEKLFF.

The J gene is TRBJ2-3, the V gene TRBV5-6; 8 nucleotides agree with TRBD2. Germline V lookup: CDR1 SGHDT, CDR2 YYEEEE. CDR3 length: 15 residues. The V and J ends lost 1 base and 0 bases, in that order; junction bases with no gene match: 1. Written as DNA, the CDR3 is TGTGCCAGCAGCTTGTCGGGGGGGAGCACAGATACGCAGTATTTT. This codes for CASSLSGGSTDTQYF.

This chain joins TRBV3-1 (or the pseudogene TRBV3-2) and TRBJ1-2, with 9 bases identical to TRBD1. From germline, CDR1 is LGHDT and CDR2 YNNKEL (reference sequence). The ends lost 9 bases at V and 7 bases at J; junction bases unmatched: 9. The CDR3 extends over 13 amino acids. This chain's CDR3 is CASQGQGTGGYTF. The CDR3 nucleotides read TGTGCCAGTCAGGGACAGGGAACTGGTGGCTACACCTTC.

This sequence joins TRBV29-1 and TRBJ1-2; D gene ambiguous. The CDR3 loop spans 15 amino acids. V lost 3 bases to trimming and J lost 0 bases, with 14 bases between them. The germline CDR1 and CDR2 sequences are SQVTM and ANQGSEA. The chain's CDR3 is CSVDLAAYPNYGYTF. Written as DNA, the CDR3 is TGCAGCGTTGACCTAGCGGCCTATCCTAACTATGGCTACACCTTC.

This sequence joins TRBV9 and TRBJ2-5; tentatively, D is TRBD1 (6 bases). The germline V gene has CDR1 SGDLS and CDR2 YYNGEE. The CDR3 runs to 15 residues. Trimming took off 2 bases at V and 3 bases at J, with 14 bases between the two ends. The chain's CDR3 is CASSVIGQPEETQYF. Written as DNA, the CDR3 is TGTGCCAGCAGCGTTATAGGACAGCCCGAAGAGACCCAGTACTTC.

V usage is TRBV5-1 and J usage is TRBJ2-5; 8 bases agree with TRBD2. From germline, CDR1 is SGHRS and CDR2 YFSETQ. The CDR3 extends over 15 amino acids. V lost 1 base and J lost 6; bases outside the gene matches: 8. The CDR3 sequence is CASSLYGGADKTQYF. The CDR3 DNA sequence: TGCGCCAGCAGCTTGTACGGGGGGGCTGATAAGACCCAGTACTTC.

The chain has TRBV7-9 and TRBJ1-1; 9 bases fit TRBD1. J lost 7 bases, V lost 5 bases, and 8 bases had no gene match. Germline lookup yields CDR1 SEHNR and CDR2 FQNEAQ (reference sequence). The CDR3 is made up of 14 amino acids. For the CDR3, the DNA is TGTGCCAGCAGCCTACAGGGGGCGGCGGATGAAGCTTTCTTT. It specifies CASSLQGAADEAFF.

CDR3: CATRLTGLGEKLFF. The CDR3 region has the DNA TGTGCCACCCGACTGACAGGGCTAGGGGAAAAACTGTTTTTT. The chain carries TRBV6-5 and TRBJ1-4; TRBD1 matches 7 bases. Germline CDR1 and CDR2: MNHEY and SVGAGI. V gave up 10 bases and J gave up 8 bases; unmatched junction bases: 13. The length of the CDR3 is 14 residues.

This sequence joins TRBV7-2 and TRBJ2-7, with D possibly being TRBD2 (6 bases). CDR3 length: 14 amino acids. Trimming took 4 bases from V and 3 from J, leaving 13 bases between them. Germline assignment: CDR1 SGHTA and CDR2 FQGNSA. As DNA, the CDR3 is TGTGCCAGCAGCTCCGGGACTCCACTCTACGAGCAGTACTTC. Its translation is CASSSGTPLYEQYF.

The chain joins TRBV4-1 to TRBJ2-1; possibly TRBD1 for D (6 bases). The CDR3 extends over 15 amino acids. V lost 0 bases, J lost 7 bases, and 13 bases lay in between. CDR1 is MGHRA, CDR2 YSYEKL, per germline. The CDR3 reads CASSQEGTRSNEQFF. For the CDR3, the DNA is TGCGCCAGCAGCCAAGAGGGGACACGTTCGAATGAGCAGTTCTTC.

This clone was recorded a few times. The chain carries TRBV5-1 and TRBJ2-1; 9 bases align to TRBD1. In germline, CDR1 is SGHRS, CDR2 YFSETQ. The J segment lost 7 bases and the V segment lost 0 bases, leaving 8 bases of the junction unmatched. CDR3 length: 16 residues. For the CDR3, the DNA is TGCGCCAGCAGCTTGGCTCGGACAGGGGAGGGTAATGAGCAGTTCTTC. It yields the protein CASSLARTGEGNEQFF.

The V call is TRBV30, the J call TRBJ1-4; a possible D gene is TRBD1 (5 bases). CDR3 size: 13 residues. Trimming removed 4 bases at V and 5 bases at J, with 11 bases between. CDR1 and CDR2 from the germline V gene are GTSNPN and SVGIG (reference sequence). CDR3 coding DNA: TGTGCCTGGAATAGGGGAATAAATGAAAAACTGTTTTTT. It is translated as CAWNRGINEKLFF.

The chain links TRBV18 to TRBJ1-4; D is ambiguous. Germline V CDR1 and CDR2: KGHSH, LQKENI. The CDR3 spans 15 residues. The V gene lost 3 bases and the J gene lost 0 bases, with 8 bases spanning the gap. The CDR3 loop reads CASSPLDATNEKLFF. The CDR3 DNA follows: TGTGCCAGCTCACCTTTAGATGCAACTAATGAAAAACTGTTTTTT.

This clone was recorded a few times. The genes are TRBV6-5 and TRBJ2-1; TRBD2 might be the D (6 bases). CDR3 length: 15 amino acids. The V gene's germline CDR1 is MNHEY and CDR2 SVGAGI. Trimming pared 5 bases from V and 5 bases from J, leaving 16 bases between. CDR3 in DNA: TGTGCCAGCAGTACGACTAGTCCTGGCGACAATGAGCAGTTCTTC. Its protein product is CASSTTSPGDNEQFF.